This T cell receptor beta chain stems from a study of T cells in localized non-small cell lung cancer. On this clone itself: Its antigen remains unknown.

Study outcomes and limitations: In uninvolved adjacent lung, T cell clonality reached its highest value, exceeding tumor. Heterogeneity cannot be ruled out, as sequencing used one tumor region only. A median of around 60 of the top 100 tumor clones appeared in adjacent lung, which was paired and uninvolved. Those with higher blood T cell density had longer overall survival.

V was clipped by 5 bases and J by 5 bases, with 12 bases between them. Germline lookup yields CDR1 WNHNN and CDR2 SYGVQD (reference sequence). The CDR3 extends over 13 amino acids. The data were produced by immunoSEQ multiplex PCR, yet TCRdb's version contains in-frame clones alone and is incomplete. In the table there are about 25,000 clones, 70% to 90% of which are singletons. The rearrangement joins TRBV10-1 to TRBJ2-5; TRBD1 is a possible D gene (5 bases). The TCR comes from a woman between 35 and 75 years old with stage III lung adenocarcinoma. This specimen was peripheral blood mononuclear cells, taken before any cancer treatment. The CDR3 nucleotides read TGCGCCAGCAGTTCAGGGCCTGGGGAGACCCAGTACTTC. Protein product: CASSSGPGETQYF.